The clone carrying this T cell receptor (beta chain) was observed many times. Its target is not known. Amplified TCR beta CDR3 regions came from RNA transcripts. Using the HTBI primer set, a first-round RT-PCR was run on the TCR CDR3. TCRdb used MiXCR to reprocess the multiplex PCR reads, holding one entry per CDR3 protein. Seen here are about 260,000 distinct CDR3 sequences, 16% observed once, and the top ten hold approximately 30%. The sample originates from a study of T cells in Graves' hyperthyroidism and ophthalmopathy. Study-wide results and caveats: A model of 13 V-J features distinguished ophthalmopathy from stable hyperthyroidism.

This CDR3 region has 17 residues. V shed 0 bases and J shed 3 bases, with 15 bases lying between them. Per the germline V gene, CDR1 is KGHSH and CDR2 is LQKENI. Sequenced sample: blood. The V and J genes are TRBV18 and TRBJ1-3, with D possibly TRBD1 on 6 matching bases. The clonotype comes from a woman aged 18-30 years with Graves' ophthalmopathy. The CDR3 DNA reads TGTGCCAGCTCACCACCGGCGCGGGGGGCGTTTGGAAACACCATATATTTT. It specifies CASSPPARGAFGNTIYF.